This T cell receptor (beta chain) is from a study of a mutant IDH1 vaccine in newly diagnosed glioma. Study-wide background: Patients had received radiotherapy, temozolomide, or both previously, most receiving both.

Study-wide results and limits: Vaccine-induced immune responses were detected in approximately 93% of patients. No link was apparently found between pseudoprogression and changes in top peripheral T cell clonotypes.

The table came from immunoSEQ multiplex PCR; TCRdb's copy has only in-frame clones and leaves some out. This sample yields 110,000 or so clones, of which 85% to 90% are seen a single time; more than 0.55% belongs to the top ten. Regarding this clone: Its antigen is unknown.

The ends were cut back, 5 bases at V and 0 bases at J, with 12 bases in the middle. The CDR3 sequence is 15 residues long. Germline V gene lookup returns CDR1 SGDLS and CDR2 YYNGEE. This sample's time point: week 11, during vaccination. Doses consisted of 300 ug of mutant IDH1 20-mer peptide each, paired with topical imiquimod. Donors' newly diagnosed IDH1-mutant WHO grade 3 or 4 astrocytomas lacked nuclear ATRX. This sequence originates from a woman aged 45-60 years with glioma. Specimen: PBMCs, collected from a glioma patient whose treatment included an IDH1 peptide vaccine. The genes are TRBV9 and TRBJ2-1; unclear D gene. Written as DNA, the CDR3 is TGTGCCAGCAGGCCAGCTAGAAGCTCCTACAATGAGCAGTTCTTC. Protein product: CASRPARSSYNEQFF.